Listed below are T cell receptor beta chains from one sample, sequenced in a study of blood T cell repertoires in COVID-19. The assay was immunoSEQ multiplex PCR, and TCRdb's table has in-frame clones only and misses some. The sample lists more than 200,000 clones, approximately 80% occurring once. Specimen: PBMCs or T cells enriched from blood (not recorded which). Every receptor here comes from a middle-aged woman with acute COVID-19. The CDR3 runs from the conserved cysteine through the conserved F or W. D genes are given only for firm matches. Rows may omit the clone size; those that give it use once, few, many or a size class.

TRBD2	.	TRBV6-2/TRBV6-3	TRBJ2-1	CASSYLASGDLYNEQFF	TGTGCCAGCAGTTACTTGGCTAGCGGGGACCTCTACAATGAGCAGTTCTTC
TRBD1	.	TRBV2	TRBJ2-7	CASRQMGQPIYEQYF	TGTGCCAGCAGGCAAATGGGACAGCCCATATACGAGCAGTACTTC
TRBD1	.	TRBV19	TRBJ2-5	CASSEGTGQETQYF	TGTGCCAGTAGTGAAGGGACAGGACAAGAGACCCAGTACTTC
.	.	TRBV10-2	TRBJ2-7	CASSDGGSYEQYF	TGCGCCAGCAGTGACGGCGGTTCCTACGAGCAGTACTTC
TRBD1	few	TRBV19	TRBJ1-4	CASSRDSSTNEKLFF	TGTGCCAGTAGTAGGGACAGTTCAACTAATGAAAAACTGTTTTTT
TRBD1	.	TRBV7-2	TRBJ1-2	CASSFGTDNYGYTF	TGTGCCAGCAGCTTCGGGACAGACAACTATGGCTACACCTTC
.	.	TRBV11-2	TRBJ1-1	CASSLASGGVTEAFF	TGTGCCAGCAGCTTAGCCTCCGGAGGGGTCACTGAAGCTTTCTTT
TRBD1	.	TRBV6-4	TRBJ2-3	CASSDRPGQGAVDTQYF	TGTGCCAGCAGTGACCGACCGGGACAGGGGGCCGTGGATACGCAGTATTTT
TRBD2	.	TRBV5-1	TRBJ2-3	CASSLDTSGSSDTQYF	TGCGCCAGCAGCTTGGATACTAGCGGGAGTTCAGATACGCAGTATTTT
.	.	TRBV21-1	TRBJ2-5	CASSKGTGVQETQYF	TGTGCCAGCAGCAAAGGGACAGGCGTCCAAGAGACCCAGTACTTC
TRBD2	.	TRBV5-1	TRBJ2-7	CASSNTGTSVTGQYF	TGCGCCAGCAGCAACACCGGAACTAGCGTGACCGGGCAGTACTTC
TRBD1	.	TRBV28	TRBJ1-6	CASSFGAGTGVSPLHF	TGTGCCAGCAGTTTTGGGGCCGGGACAGGGGTTTCACCCCTCCACTTT
.	few	TRBV28	TRBJ1-3	CASRRTGGNTIYF	TGTGCCAGCAGACGGACGGGGGGAAACACCATATATTTT
TRBD1	.	TRBV4-1	TRBJ2-6	CASSQVGTGVNSGANVLTF	TGCGCCAGCAGCCAAGTTGGGACAGGGGTCAACTCTGGGGCCAACGTCCTGACTTTC
.	.	TRBV29-1	TRBJ2-1	CSVEGEVLSYNEQFF	TGCAGCGTTGAAGGGGAGGTCCTGAGCTACAATGAGCAGTTCTTC
TRBD1	.	TRBV9	TRBJ2-1	CASSPTGDHNEQFF	TGTGCCAGCAGCCCGACAGGGGACCACAATGAGCAGTTCTTC
.	.	TRBV4-3	TRBJ2-1	CASSQARVSYNEQFF	TGCGCCAGCAGCCAAGCTCGGGTGTCCTACAATGAGCAGTTCTTC
.	.	TRBV28	TRBJ2-7	CASTAGNYEQYF	TGTGCCAGCACGGCAGGGAACTACGAGCAGTACTTC
.	.	TRBV5-4	TRBJ2-1	CASSLGQVGINEQFF	TGTGCCAGCAGCTTGGGTCAGGTCGGGATCAATGAGCAGTTCTTC
.	.	TRBV11-2	TRBJ1-1	CASSLGVGVSTEAFF	TGTGCCAGCAGCTTAGGGGTCGGGGTTTCCACTGAAGCTTTCTTT
.	.	TRBV18	TRBJ1-5	CASSPRVGPGQPQHF	TGTGCCAGCTCACCCAGGGTAGGGCCAGGACAGCCCCAGCATTTT
TRBD1	.	TRBV18	TRBJ1-1	CASSPKTGRMNTEAFF	TGTGCCAGCTCCCCAAAGACAGGGCGCATGAACACTGAAGCTTTCTTT
.	.	TRBV25-1	TRBJ2-7	CASSELISLGEQYF	TGTGCCAGCAGTGAATTGATTAGCCTGGGCGAGCAGTACTTC
.	once	TRBV7-8	TRBJ2-5	CASSLAPRTAKETQYF	TGTGCCAGCAGCTTAGCGCCCAGGACAGCAAAAGAGACCCAGTACTTC
.	few	TRBV5-6	TRBJ1-2	CAGRSRVGYGYTF	TGTGCCGGCCGCTCCAGGGTTGGCTATGGCTACACCTTC
.	.	TRBV6-5	TRBJ2-7	CAVLPGSSYEQYF	TGTGCCGTACTACCGGGAAGCTCCTACGAGCAGTACTTC
.	.	TRBV14	TRBJ1-4	CASSQITGTNEKLFF	TGTGCCAGCAGCCAAATCACGGGAACTAATGAAAAACTGTTTTTT
TRBD1	.	TRBV19	TRBJ2-3	CASSISRGPSDTQYF	TGTGCCAGTAGTATATCTAGGGGGCCGTCAGATACGCAGTATTTT
.	.	TRBV10-3	TRBJ1-3	CAISASGSDTIYF	TGTGCCATCAGTGCCTCAGGGTCAGACACCATATATTTT
TRBD1	once	TRBV5-4	TRBJ1-1	CASAWDRATEAFF	TGTGCCAGCGCTTGGGACAGGGCGACTGAAGCTTTCTTT
TRBD1	.	TRBV19	TRBJ1-5	CASSRMQGASNQPQHF	TGTGCCAGTAGTCGCATGCAGGGGGCCAGCAATCAGCCCCAGCATTTT
.	.	TRBV9	TRBJ2-3	CASSVSGKPTDTQYF	TGTGCCAGCAGCGTTAGCGGAAAACCCACAGATACGCAGTATTTT
.	.	TRBV6-5	TRBJ1-3	CASRRLSSGNTIYF	TGTGCCAGCCGTCGCCTGAGCTCTGGAAACACCATATATTTT
.	.	TRBV20-1	TRBJ1-5	CSASLGGSPRNQPQHF	TGCAGTGCTAGTTTGGGGGGTTCACCACGGAATCAGCCCCAGCATTTT
.	.	TRBV19	TRBJ2-7	CASSRPLGGTYEQYF	TGTGCCAGTAGTCGGCCTTTGGGGGGAACCTACGAGCAGTACTTC
TRBD1	.	TRBV14	TRBJ1-6	CASSHSRDRFNSPLHF	TGTGCCAGCAGCCATAGCCGGGACAGGTTTAATTCACCCCTCCACTTT
TRBD2	few	TRBV5-1	TRBJ2-1	CASSIGTSGRAEQFF	TGCGCCAGCAGCATTGGGACTAGCGGGAGGGCTGAGCAGTTCTTC
TRBD2	.	TRBV28	TRBJ2-2	CASSFSLTSGIDTGELFF	TGTGCCAGCAGTTTCTCCCTGACTAGCGGGATAGACACCGGGGAGCTGTTTTTT
.	.	TRBV28	TRBJ2-1	CASSLERPGGYNEQFF	TGTGCCAGCAGTTTGGAAAGACCCGGAGGGTACAATGAGCAGTTCTTC
.	.	TRBV5-6	TRBJ2-1	CASSPVAVLSGNEQFF	TGTGCCAGCAGCCCCGTGGCGGTTTTAAGTGGTAATGAGCAGTTCTTC
.	.	TRBV18	TRBJ1-2	CASSPGDNYGYTF	TGTGCCAGCTCACCGGGAGATAACTATGGCTACACCTTC
.	.	TRBV18	TRBJ1-5	CASSQETQGQPQHF	TGTGCCAGCTCACAGGAGACTCAGGGGCAGCCCCAGCATTTT
.	.	TRBV6-5	TRBJ1-5	CASSLSYNQPQHF	TGTGCCAGCTCATTGAGTTACAATCAGCCCCAGCATTTT
TRBD1	.	TRBV5-4	TRBJ1-1	CASSLDRGLTEAFF	TGTGCCAGCAGCTTGGACAGGGGGCTAACTGAAGCTTTCTTT
.	.	TRBV6-4	TRBJ2-3	CASNPSVESTDTQYF	TGTGCCAGCAACCCCTCGGTAGAATCCACAGATACGCAGTATTTT
TRBD1	once	TRBV5-4	TRBJ2-4	CASSQGTVLAKNIQYF	TGTGCCAGCAGCCAGGGGACAGTCCTAGCCAAAAACATTCAGTACTTC
.	.	TRBV30	TRBJ1-5	CACSQEGGGNQPQHF	TGTGCCTGTTCCCAAGAGGGGGGGGGCAATCAGCCCCAGCATTTT
TRBD1	.	TRBV15	TRBJ2-7	CATSRVTGGDEQYF	TGTGCCACCAGCAGGGTAACAGGGGGCGACGAGCAGTACTTC
.	.	TRBV28	TRBJ2-1	CASRVDGQGYNEQFF	TGTGCCAGCAGGGTAGACGGCCAGGGATACAATGAGCAGTTCTTC
.	.	TRBV7-2	TRBJ2-1	CASSLEGVRAYGEQFF	TGTGCCAGCAGCTTAGAAGGGGTAAGGGCGTATGGTGAGCAGTTCTTC
.	.	TRBV14	TRBJ2-5	CASSQDKVRGETQYF	TGTGCCAGCAGCCAAGATAAGGTACGAGGAGAGACCCAGTACTTC
.	.	TRBV28	TRBJ1-2	CASSFGQGDYGYTF	TGTGCCAGCAGTTTTGGGCAGGGCGACTATGGCTACACCTTC